This passage covers 14 T cell receptor beta chains from one sample sequenced in a study of T-cell memory formation after mild COVID-19. TCRdb passed the 5' RACE reads through MiXCR, listing each CDR3 protein once. This table has roughly 170,000 distinct CDR3 sequences, approximately 17% appearing once. Sequenced input: PBMCs or a T cell subset sorted from them (not recorded which). The source is a young man who had mild COVID-19 (a few samples of this study predate the infection). Cell type and time point are not known.

There are a few counts of this clonotype. The chain has TRBV3-1 and TRBJ2-3; D is ambiguous. Germline assignment: CDR1 LGHDT and CDR2 YNNKEL (reference sequence). The V end lost 3 bases, the J end lost 3 bases, and 7 bases lay between the germline ends. CDR3 size: 13 residues. CDR3 nucleotide sequence: TGTGCCAGCAGCCAGTTAGGGACAGATACGCAGTATTTT. Translated, it gives CASSQLGTDTQYF.

In this sample, this clonotype turned up a few times. V is TRBV6-5 and J is TRBJ1-2, with D possibly being TRBD1 (5 bases). Germline CDR1 and CDR2: MNHEY and SVGAGI. V was shortened by 5 bases and J by 3 bases, with 10 bases between the two germline ends. The CDR3 extends over 13 amino acids. CDR3 nucleotides: TGTGCCAGCAGTAGACAGCGAGACTATGGCTACACCTTC. This encodes CASSRQRDYGYTF.

This CDR3 reads CASSQGRGAKVGEQFF. Written as DNA, the CDR3 is TGTGCCAGCAGTCAAGGGCGCGGGGCCAAGGTTGGTGAGCAGTTCTTC. The chain has TRBV7-8 and TRBJ2-1; the D gene is possibly TRBD2 (6 bases). Germline values: CDR1 SGHVS, CDR2 FQNEAQ. This CDR3 spans 16 amino acids. V was cut by 6 bases and J by 9 bases, with 24 bases left in between.

This chain uses TRBV3-1 with TRBJ2-1; no definite D call. The CDR3 contains 13 residues. The germline V gene has CDR1 LGHDT and CDR2 YNNKEL (reference sequence). Trimming took 3 bases from V and 7 from J, leaving 10 bases between them. The CDR3: CASSQDPENEQFF. The CDR3 DNA sequence: TGTGCCAGCAGCCAGGATCCAGAAAATGAGCAGTTCTTC.

This clonotype was picked up a small number of times. The gene calls are TRBV6-5 and TRBJ2-3; D is tentatively TRBD1 or TRBD2 (5 bases each). CDR1 is MNHEY, CDR2 SVGAGI, per germline. This CDR3 has 14 residues. The germline V and J ends were trimmed by 7 bases and 4 bases, with 15 bases remaining between them. The CDR3 coding sequence is TGTGCCAGCAAGAGTGGGGGATTTTCAGATACGCAGTATTTT. This gives the protein CASKSGGFSDTQYF.

This clonotype is a singleton in its sample. The chain recombines TRBV6-2 or TRBV6-3 with TRBJ1-5; no definite D call. The V end was cut by 6 bases, the J end by 6 bases, with 15 bases between. The CDR3 loop spans 14 amino acids. Germline V CDR1 and CDR2: MNHEY, SVGEGT. The CDR3 nucleotides read TGTGCCAGCAGGTATCTACGGTTGGGTCAGCCCCAGCATTTT. Its protein product is CASRYLRLGQPQHF.

This clonotype was found a few times. The V call is TRBV5-6, the J call TRBJ2-5, with D possibly being TRBD1 (6 bases). Germline V gene lookup returns CDR1 SGHDT and CDR2 YYEEEE. This CDR3 has 15 amino acids. V was trimmed by 4 bases and J by 5 bases, leaving 18 bases between them. The CDR3 coding sequence is TGTGCCAGCAGCGCAGGGGTTCTTGGGACGGAGACCCAGTACTTC. Encoded protein: CASSAGVLGTETQYF.

This chain links TRBV7-2 with TRBJ1-5; D is unclear. Germline V lookup: CDR1 SGHTA, CDR2 FQGNSA. The CDR3 is made up of 13 amino acids. V lost 5 bases to trimming and J lost 3 bases, with 8 bases between them. CDR3 nucleotides: TGTGCCAGCAGCCCACTTCACAATCAGCCCCAGCATTTT. This translates into CASSPLHNQPQHF.

This clonotype turned up a few times. The V and J genes are TRBV2 and TRBJ2-5, with D maybe TRBD2 (5 bases). The CDR3 is made up of 13 amino acids. The V end was cut by 7 bases, the J end by 2 bases, with 11 bases between. Germline V gene sequence: CDR1 SNHLY, CDR2 FYNNEI. The DNA of the CDR3 is TGTGCCAGCACCTCGGGATTACAAGAGACCCAGTACTTC. It encodes CASTSGLQETQYF.

This clonotype came up many times. The V call is TRBV18, the J call TRBJ2-7; weak D call: TRBD1 (6 bases). The CDR3 runs to 14 residues. Germline V gene lookup returns CDR1 KGHSH and CDR2 LQKENI. Trimming removed 2 bases at V and 2 bases at J, with 10 bases between. The CDR3 region is CASSPSQGPYEQYF. CDR3 sequence (DNA): TGTGCCAGCTCACCATCTCAGGGGCCCTACGAGCAGTACTTC.

This chain connects TRBV6-5 to TRBJ1-5; D may be TRBD1 (5 bases). V was trimmed by 0 bases and J by 4 bases, leaving 13 bases between them. The CDR3 loop spans 16 amino acids. Germline CDR1 and CDR2: MNHEY and SVGAGI. In nucleotides, the CDR3 is TGTGCCAGCAGTTACTCTGCCCCGGGGGTAAATCAGCCCCAGCATTTT. Protein product: CASSYSAPGVNQPQHF.

This clonotype counts as medium-sized. The J gene is TRBJ2-7, the V gene TRBV5-1; the match to TRBD2 covers 12 bases. V lost 0 bases and J lost 3; bases outside the gene matches: 4. The CDR3 has 16 amino acids. Germline assignment: CDR1 SGHRS and CDR2 YFSETQ. CDR3 sequence: CASSLGTSGNLYEQYF. Here the CDR3 DNA reads TGCGCCAGCAGCTTGGGGACTAGCGGGAATCTCTACGAGCAGTACTTC. Full variable domain (remainder filled in from reference TRBV5-1 and TRBJ2-7): KAGVTQTPRYLIKTRGQQVTLSCSPISGHRSVSWYQQTPGQGLQFLFEYFSETQRNKGNFPGRFSGRQFSNSRSEMNVSTLELGDSALYLCASSLGTSGNLYEQYFGPGTRLTVT.

This clonotype was observed many times. The CDR3: CSVESGFLREQYF. As DNA, the CDR3 is TGCAGCGTTGAAAGTGGCTTCCTGCGGGAGCAGTACTTC. This rearrangement joins TRBV29-1 to TRBJ2-7, with unresolved D. The CDR3 sequence is 13 residues long. Looked up from germline, CDR1 is SQVTM and CDR2 is ANQGSEA. Trimming removed 2 bases from V and 7 bases from J, with 15 bases in between.

The chain recombines TRBV20-1 with TRBJ2-5, with 8 bases lining up with TRBD1. Germline CDR1 reads DFQATT; CDR2 reads SNEGSKA (reference sequence). There are 14 residues in the CDR3. V lost 6 bases to trimming and J lost 2 bases; unmatched junction nucleotides: 8. The CDR3 DNA reads as TGCAGTGCGAGACTTGGGACAGGACAAGAGACCCAGTACTTC. Its protein is CSARLGTGQETQYF.